The clone carrying this T cell receptor beta chain was observed a handful of times. Its antigen is unknown. The data were obtained in a study of blood T cells in healthy people across ages. The use of a sample-barcoded 5' primer and a J-beta primer mix characterized a second PCR of roughly 6 to 11 cycles. TCRdb fed the 5' RACE reads into MiXCR, producing one record per CDR3 protein. The data show about 830,000 distinct CDR3 sequences, around 62% seen once. Study results and limitations: Considered underestimates were the diversity estimates obtained from one million T cells.

The sequenced sample was blood. This clonotype was obtained from a young man in good health.

In DNA form, the CDR3 reads TGTGCCAGCAGCCTTAATTGGTCCCCCTACGAGCAGTACTTC. Protein sequence: CASSLNWSPYEQYF. This chain uses TRBV11-2 with TRBJ2-7; D unclear. CDR3 length equals 14 residues. Germline CDR1 SGHAT, CDR2 FQNNGV. Trimming took 5 bases from V and 2 from J, leaving 13 bases between them.